There are a few counts of the clone carrying this TCR beta chain. Its specificity is unknown. Together with a sample-barcoded 5' primer, a J-beta primer mix was included in a second PCR lasting roughly 6 to 12 cycles. All samples yielded 2.5 million or more CDR3-containing paired-end reads. Using its own MiXCR run on the 5' RACE reads, TCRdb lists one record per CDR3 protein. The repertoire holds over 950,000 distinct CDR3 sequences, with under 40% as singletons. This entry is derived from a study of blood T cells in healthy people across ages. Study-wide points: Any conclusive comparison of naive versus antigen-experienced cells was prevented by using unsorted PBMCs.

The CDR3 runs to 13 residues. The germline gives CDR1 MDHEN, CDR2 SYDVKM. Trimming removed 2 bases at V and 4 bases at J, with 3 bases between. Ranging in age from about 6 to 95, the donors were healthy Caucasian individuals from Russia. Donors each provided ten milliliters of peripheral blood. Sequencing was done on a sample of blood. The chain uses TRBV28 and TRBJ1-6; unclear D gene. This clonotype was obtained from a man aged 18 to 29 in good health. For the CDR3, the DNA is TGTGCCAGCAGTTTACAGTATAATTCACCCCTCCACTTT. It encodes CASSLQYNSPLHF.